This TCR beta chain was found in a study of beta chain features in type 1 diabetes. The wider study: The number of sorted cells examined across all samples was under 130,000,000. Study results and caveats: Among patients with Type 1 diabetes, TCRB CDR3s were moderately but significantly shorter in every one of the four CD4+ subsets.

The entirety of the isolated RNA underwent reverse transcription, so expressed TCRB transcripts were sequenced. Profiled with immunoSEQ multiplex PCR; TCRdb holds only in-frame clones, not every one. In the table there are about 160,000 clones, about 8.3% of which are singletons. Remarks on this clone: Its target is not known.

The source is a woman between 18 and 30 years old with type 1 diabetes. Sequencing was carried out using central memory CD4+ T cells from blood.

The CDR3 protein is CASTGDMVEGYGYTF. Here the CDR3 DNA reads TGCGCCAGCACAGGGGACATGGTAGAGGGCTATGGCTACACCTTC. This chain links TRBV10-1 with TRBJ1-2; D is perhaps TRBD1 (6 bases). The germline V gene encodes CDR1 WNHNN and CDR2 SYGVQD (reference sequence). V shed 7 bases and J shed 4 bases, with 19 bases lying between them. The CDR3 sequence is 15 residues long.